These T cell receptor beta chains were read from a single sample in a study of blood T cells in healthy people across ages. MiXCR was run by TCRdb on the 5' RACE reads, yielding one entry per CDR3 protein. The sample has about 640,000 distinct CDR3 sequences, about 53% seen once. Sequences were obtained from blood. The receptors shown here come from a man between 60 and 70 years old in good health. Each CDR3 is given with its conserved first and last residue. D genes are given only for firm matches. Some rows mark clone size as missing; the rest say once, few, many or name a class of expanded clone.

>TRBD1|.|TRBJ2-2|16|TRBV6-6
CASSCSGGHNTGELFF
TGTGCCAGCAGTTGCTCAGGGGGACATAACACCGGGGAGCTGTTTTTT
>TRBD2|few|TRBJ2-7|15|TRBV5-1
CASSSSIAGGYEQYF
TGCGCCAGCAGCTCTTCTATAGCGGGGGGCTACGAGCAGTACTTC
>.|.|TRBJ1-2|12|TRBV12-3/TRBV12-4
CASKGQDYGYTF
TGTGCCAGCAAGGGGCAGGACTATGGCTACACCTTC
>TRBD2|few|TRBJ2-1|16|TRBV20-1
CSARGLAGGAYNEQFF
TGCAGTGCTAGAGGGCTAGCGGGGGGGGCCTACAATGAGCAGTTCTTC
>TRBD1|.|TRBJ2-6|16|TRBV29-1
CSVQGTGVSGANVLTF
TGCAGCGTCCAGGGGACAGGGGTCTCTGGGGCCAACGTCCTGACTTTC
>.|.|TRBJ1-1|15|TRBV7-8
CASSLGPKGNTEAFF
TGTGCCAGCAGCCTGGGCCCAAAGGGGAACACTGAAGCTTTCTTT
>TRBD1|few|TRBJ2-7|15|TRBV9
CASSVVPGGAYEQYF
TGTGCCAGCAGCGTAGTGCCAGGGGGAGCCTACGAGCAGTACTTC
>.|.|TRBJ2-7|14|TRBV6-5
CASSPPGPFYEQYF
TGTGCCAGCAGCCCCCCTGGTCCGTTCTACGAGCAGTACTTC
>.|.|TRBJ1-1|12|TRBV28
CASWRGSTEAFF
TGTGCCAGCTGGAGGGGGTCCACTGAAGCTTTCTTT
>TRBD1|.|TRBJ1-4|15|TRBV18
CASSLQGAANEKLFF
TGTGCCAGCTCACTGCAGGGGGCTGCTAATGAAAAACTGTTTTTT
>.|few|TRBJ2-1|17|TRBV2
CASSGGAPGSSYNEQFF
TGTGCCAGCAGTGGCGGGGCCCCCGGGAGCTCCTACAATGAGCAGTTCTTC
>TRBD1|.|TRBJ2-1|15|TRBV7-2
CASSLSGTDRNEQFF
TGTGCCAGCAGCTTGTCCGGGACAGACCGCAATGAGCAGTTCTTC
>TRBD1|.|TRBJ2-1|14|TRBV6-5
CASSSRQGRYEQFF
TGTGCCAGCAGTTCCCGACAGGGGAGGTATGAGCAGTTCTTC
>.|.|TRBJ1-2|14|TRBV10-3
CAISESSGRIGYTF
TGTGCCATCAGTGAGTCTTCCGGACGTATTGGCTACACCTTC
>TRBD2|.|TRBJ2-3|16|TRBV4-1
CASSQVLAASTDTQYF
TGCGCCAGCAGCCAAGTACTAGCGGCGAGCACAGATACGCAGTATTTT
>.|few|TRBJ2-5|16|TRBV21-1
CASSPRPSLNQETQYF
TGTGCCAGCAGTCCACGTCCAAGCCTCAACCAAGAGACCCAGTACTTC
>.|.|TRBJ2-3|15|TRBV7-2
CASSLVGSFTDTQYF
TGTGCCAGCAGCTTAGTGGGGTCGTTCACAGATACGCAGTATTTT
>.|.|TRBJ2-7|15|TRBV20-1
CSASFIGQGLYEQYF
TGCAGTGCTAGTTTCATTGGGCAGGGTCTCTACGAGCAGTACTTC
>TRBD2|.|TRBJ2-7|14|TRBV20-1
CSARVSGGSYEQYF
TGCAGTGCTAGAGTTAGCGGGGGCTCCTACGAGCAGTACTTC
>.|.|TRBJ2-5|16|TRBV20-1
CSARPLIAATQETQYF
TGCAGTGCTCGACCACTAATAGCGGCCACCCAAGAGACCCAGTACTTC
>.|.|TRBJ1-2|15|TRBV20-1
CSARDNQGFYYGYTF
TGCAGTGCTAGAGATAACCAGGGTTTTTACTATGGCTACACCTTC
>.|few|TRBJ2-7|13|TRBV29-1
CSVESPVNYEQYF
TGCAGCGTTGAAAGTCCAGTAAACTACGAGCAGTACTTC
>.|.|TRBJ2-7|16|TRBV12-3/TRBV12-4
CASSFPTGQGYNEQYF
TGTGCCAGCAGTTTTCCTACAGGGCAGGGCTACAATGAGCAGTACTTC
>.|.|TRBJ1-5|13|TRBV20-1
CSARQGTNQPQHF
TGCAGTGCTAGACAGGGTACCAATCAGCCCCAGCATTTT
>TRBD1|.|TRBJ1-5|15|TRBV12-5
CASGFRTGQNQPQHF
TGTGCTAGTGGTTTCCGGACAGGGCAGAATCAGCCCCAGCATTTT
>.|.|TRBJ2-3|14|TRBV5-1
CASSVHSSTDTQYF
TGCGCCAGCAGCGTTCACTCTAGCACAGATACGCAGTATTTT
>TRBD1|.|TRBJ2-7|14|TRBV9
CASSPRTGNFEQYF
TGTGCCAGCAGCCCCCGGACAGGCAATTTCGAGCAGTACTTC
>TRBD2|few|TRBJ2-5|15|TRBV27
CASSALAGGGETQYF
TGTGCCAGCAGTGCATTAGCGGGGGGCGGGGAGACCCAGTACTTC
>TRBD1|.|TRBJ2-5|16|TRBV27
CASSLTGTGGWETQYF
TGTGCCAGCAGTTTAACCGGGACAGGGGGCTGGGAGACCCAGTACTTC
>TRBD1|few|TRBJ1-6|16|TRBV4-1
CASSHRVTTGASPLHF
TGCGCCAGCAGCCACCGGGTAACCACAGGGGCTTCACCCCTCCACTTT
>TRBD2|.|TRBJ2-5|17|TRBV9
CASSAGLAGSTQETQYF
TGTGCCAGCAGCGCGGGACTAGCGGGGAGTACGCAAGAGACCCAGTACTTC
>.|.|TRBJ1-2|16|TRBV15
CATSRRARANNYGYTF
TGTGCCACCAGCAGGAGGGCTCGGGCAAATAACTATGGCTACACCTTC
>TRBD2|.|TRBJ2-7|19|TRBV10-3
CAISESQGLAGGQTIEQYF
TGTGCCATCAGTGAGTCTCAGGGACTAGCGGGGGGCCAGACGATCGAGCAGTACTTC
>.|.|TRBJ2-7|15|TRBV9
CASSVGGALPYEQYF
TGTGCCAGCAGCGTAGGGGGGGCACTCCCCTACGAGCAGTACTTC
>TRBD1|.|TRBJ2-7|15|TRBV18
CASSKSGGLSYEQYF
TGTGCCAGCTCAAAATCAGGGGGCCTGTCCTACGAGCAGTACTTC
>TRBD1|.|TRBJ1-5|18|TRBV20-1
CSARSETGARGFNQPQHF
TGCAGCGCTAGATCAGAAACAGGGGCGAGGGGGTTCAATCAGCCCCAGCATTTT
>.|.|TRBJ2-3|15|TRBV5-1
CASLVETPSTDTQYF
TGCGCCAGTTTAGTCGAGACCCCAAGCACAGATACGCAGTATTTT
>.|.|TRBJ2-5|14|TRBV7-2
CASRGADRLYEQYF
TGTGCCAGCAGGGGAGCCGACCGATTATATGAGCAGTACTTC
>.|.|TRBJ2-3|15|TRBV3-1
CASSRGGHNTDTQYF
TGTGCCAGCAGCCGGGGGGGCCATAACACAGATACGCAGTATTTT
>TRBD2|few|TRBJ2-1|16|TRBV10-3
CAISESLAGGRPQQFF
TGTGCCATCAGTGAGAGCCTAGCGGGGGGGCGGCCCCAGCAGTTCTTC
>TRBD1|.|TRBJ2-1|16|TRBV5-1
CASSLQETGFNNEQFF
TGCGCCAGCAGCTTGCAAGAGACAGGGTTTAACAATGAGCAGTTCTTC
>TRBD2|.|TRBJ2-3|14|TRBV7-2
CASSLELAGDTQYF
TGTGCCAGCAGCTTAGAGCTAGCGGGAGATACGCAGTATTTT
>TRBD2|.|TRBJ2-3|13|TRBV29-1
CSGEAGPADTQYF
TGCAGCGGTGAAGCGGGACCTGCGGATACGCAGTATTTT
>.|.|TRBJ2-1|15|TRBV7-8
CASSLTGAPNNEQFF
TGTGCCAGCAGCCTAACCGGGGCGCCCAACAATGAGCAGTTCTTC
>.|few|TRBJ2-5|21|TRBV7-8
CASSLWEGTVGSGRSGETQYF
TGTGCCAGCAGCTTATGGGAAGGCACGGTGGGTTCCGGTCGCAGCGGCGAGACCCAGTACTTC
>.|.|TRBJ2-7|14|TRBV27
CASSLRGGLDEQYF
TGTGCCAGCAGTTTAAGGGGGGGCCTAGACGAGCAGTACTTC
>TRBD1|.|TRBJ1-5|14|TRBV28
CASSLPRTGQPQHF
TGTGCCAGCAGTTTACCCAGGACAGGTCAGCCCCAGCATTTT
>.|.|TRBJ2-6|18|TRBV2
CASSEQFGRSSGANVLTF
TGTGCCAGCAGTGAACAATTTGGCCGTAGCTCTGGGGCCAACGTCCTGACTTTC